The sequence of this TCR beta chain was determined in a study of shared clonotypes between healthy human individuals. Per germline, CDR1 SGHDN and CDR2 FVKESK. Deletions cut 3 bases from V and 7 bases from J, with 19 bases between. The CDR3 consists of 15 residues. CD45RO-negative CD8 cells positively selected for CCR7 made up the naive population, which excluded terminally differentiated effector memory CD45RA+ cells. Some clones are missing from TCRdb's copy, which holds only in-frame ones; the method was immunoSEQ multiplex PCR. Among roughly 2.1 million clones, 93% were seen once, and the ten largest hold about 1.5%.

The sequencing input was naive CD8+ T cells from PBMCs. This TCR derives from a man aged 18 to 29 in good health. Some clones in this sample may be carry-over from other donors' samples. V and J are TRBV14 and TRBJ2-7, with a weak D call TRBD2 (6 bases). DNA of the CDR3: TGTGCCAGCAGCCACGGGGGACGGACCCTGGAGGAGCAGTACTTC. Translated: CASSHGGRTLEEQYF.